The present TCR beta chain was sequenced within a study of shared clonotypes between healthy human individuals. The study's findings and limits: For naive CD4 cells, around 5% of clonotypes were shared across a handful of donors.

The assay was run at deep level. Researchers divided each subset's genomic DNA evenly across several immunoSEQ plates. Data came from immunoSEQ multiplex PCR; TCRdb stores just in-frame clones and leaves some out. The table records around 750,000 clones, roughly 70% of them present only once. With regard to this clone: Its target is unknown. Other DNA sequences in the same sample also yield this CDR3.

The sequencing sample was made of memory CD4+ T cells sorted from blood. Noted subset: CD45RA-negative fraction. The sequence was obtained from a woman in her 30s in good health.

This CDR3 reads CASSPHSGNTIYF. The CDR3 bases are TGTGCCAGCAGCCCTCACTCTGGAAACACCATATATTTT. The J gene is TRBJ1-3, the V gene TRBV14; D not resolved. CDR1 and CDR2 (germline): SGHDN, FVKESK. V was cut by 4 bases and J by 0 bases, with 4 bases left in between. The CDR3 spans 13 residues.